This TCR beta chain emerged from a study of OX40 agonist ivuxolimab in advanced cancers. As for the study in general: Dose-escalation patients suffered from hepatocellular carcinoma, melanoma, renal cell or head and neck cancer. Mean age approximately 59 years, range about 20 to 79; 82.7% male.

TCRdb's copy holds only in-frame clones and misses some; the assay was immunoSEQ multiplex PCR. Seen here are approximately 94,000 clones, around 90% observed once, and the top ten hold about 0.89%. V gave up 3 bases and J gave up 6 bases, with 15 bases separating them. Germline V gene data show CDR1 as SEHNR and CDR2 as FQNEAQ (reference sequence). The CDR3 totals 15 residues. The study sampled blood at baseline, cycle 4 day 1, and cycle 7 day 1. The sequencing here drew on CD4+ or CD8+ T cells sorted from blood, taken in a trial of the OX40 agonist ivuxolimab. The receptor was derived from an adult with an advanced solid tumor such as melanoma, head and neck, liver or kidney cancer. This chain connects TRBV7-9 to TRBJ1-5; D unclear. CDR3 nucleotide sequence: TGTGCCAGCAGCTTCGATGAGGTCTTCGGTCAGCCCCAGCATTTT. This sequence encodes CASSFDEVFGQPQHF.